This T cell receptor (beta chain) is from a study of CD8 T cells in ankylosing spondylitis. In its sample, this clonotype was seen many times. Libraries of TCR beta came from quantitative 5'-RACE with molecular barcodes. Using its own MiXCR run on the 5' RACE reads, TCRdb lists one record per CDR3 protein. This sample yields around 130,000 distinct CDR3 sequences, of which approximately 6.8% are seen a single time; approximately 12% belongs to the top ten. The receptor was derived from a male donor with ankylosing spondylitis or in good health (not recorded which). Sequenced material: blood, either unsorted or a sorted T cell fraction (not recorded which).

CDR3 coding DNA: TGTGCCAGCAGCGCCGCACTAGAAACCTCGGGTACGCAGTATTTT. This sequence encodes CASSAALETSGTQYF. The chain has TRBV9 and TRBJ2-3; TRBD2 might be the D (5 bases). CDR3 size: 15 residues. The V end lost 3 bases, the J end lost 8 bases, and 19 bases lay between the germline ends. Looked up from germline, CDR1 is SGDLS and CDR2 is YYNGEE.